This T cell receptor beta chain was captured by sequencing in a study of beta chain features in type 1 diabetes. Expressed TCRB transcripts got sequenced, as all isolated RNA was reverse transcribed. Naive, central memory and regulatory T cell samples came to a mean of roughly 3.9 million reads. Sequenced by immunoSEQ multiplex PCR; TCRdb stores in-frame clones only, minus some. The data contain under 350,000 clones, around 7.8% of them seen just once; the ten biggest clones take up under 1.3%. The trim removed 6 bases at V and 3 bases at J, leaving 12 bases unmatched. This CDR3 contains 15 residues. Germline loops: CDR1 SQVTM, CDR2 ANQGSEA. Only a few counts were recorded for this clone. Naive, central memory, regulatory and stem cell-like memory cells within the CD4+ compartment were sorted using CD45RO/CCR7/CD25/CD127/CD95/CD27.

The TCR originated in a young woman in good health. Sample: central memory CD4+ T cells from blood. This chain connects TRBV29-1 to TRBJ2-3; 7 nucleotides match TRBD2. CDR3 nucleotide sequence: TGCAGCGTCTTTGGATGGCGGGAGCAAACAGATACGCAGTATTTT. Residues: CSVFGWREQTDTQYF.